Listed here are 10 T cell receptor beta chains from one sample, sequenced in a study of molecular identifiers for immune sequencing clone quantification. Via MiXCR, TCRdb re-called the PCR reads, giving one row per CDR3 protein. The sample includes approximately 20,000 distinct CDR3 sequences, about a fifth seen only once; the top ten take 5% to 7%. The sequencing input was naive CD8+ T cells from blood, with Jurkat cell RNA spiked in. The subset denotes: FACS-sorted CD8+CD4-CCR7+CD45RA+ naive T cells. Every receptor here comes from a human donor in good health. Some libraries in this study had Jurkat cell RNA spiked in.

This clonotype showed up many times. The V gene is TRBV3-1, the J gene TRBJ2-7; 9 bases map to TRBD2. Looked up from germline, CDR1 is LGHDT and CDR2 is YNNKEL (reference sequence). V lost 2 bases and J lost 1; bases outside the gene matches: 6. This CDR3 has 16 amino acids. Written as DNA, the CDR3 is TGTGCCAGCAGCCAAACCGGGACTAGCTTTTCCTACGAGCAGTACTTC. It yields the protein CASSQTGTSFSYEQYF.

The CDR3, as DNA: TGTGCCAGCAGCGCTTGGGACAACCCGGCTCTTGACGAGCAGTACTTC. It specifies CASSAWDNPALDEQYF. J is TRBJ2-7 and V is TRBV7-8; a weak D match, TRBD1 (6 bases). Per germline, CDR1 SGHVS and CDR2 FQNEAQ. Trimming removed 5 bases at V and 5 bases at J, with 22 bases between. The CDR3 sequence is 16 residues long.

The rearrangement joins TRBV7-6 to TRBJ2-2; possibly TRBD1 or TRBD2 for D (6 bases each). Per the germline V gene, CDR1 is SGHVS and CDR2 is FNYEAQ. The CDR3 has 13 residues. Trimming pared 8 bases from V and 6 bases from J, leaving 13 bases between. Here the CDR3 reads CASSGAGAGELFF. CDR3 in DNA: TGTGCCAGCTCGGGGGCCGGGGCCGGGGAGCTGTTTTTT.

This clonotype was counted many times. The chain joins TRBV20-1 to TRBJ2-1; TRBD2 matches at 9 bases. V shed 1 base and J 4 bases; nucleotides not matched to a gene: 14. CDR1 is DFQATT and CDR2 is SNEGSKA in the germline V gene (reference sequence). The CDR3 sequence is 18 residues long. CDR3 sequence reads: CSARARELAGPGYNEQFF. The CDR3 DNA follows: TGCAGTGCTAGAGCCCGGGAACTAGCGGGCCCCGGGTACAATGAGCAGTTCTTC.

Details on this clonotype: A much larger clonotype is one base distant, so this may be a read error. The J gene is TRBJ2-7, the V gene TRBV12-3 or TRBV12-4; 10 bases match TRBD1. The CDR3 loop spans 15 amino acids. CDR3 residues: CASNLGTGVQYEQYF. The CDR3 DNA reads as TGTGCCAGCAATTTAGGGACAGGGGTTCAGTACGAGCAGTACTTC.

This clonotype appeared many times. V is TRBV10-2 and J is TRBJ2-1; tentative D call: TRBD1 (6 bases). This CDR3 comprises 15 residues. From germline, CDR1 is WSHSY and CDR2 SAAADI. Between the trimmed V and J ends, which lost 3 bases and 6 bases, there was a span of 15 bases. The CDR3, as DNA: TGCGCCAGCAGTGAAGTCCCGACAGGAATCAATGAGCAGTTCTTC. It is translated as CASSEVPTGINEQFF.

In its sample, this clonotype is medium-sized (0.01 to 0.1%). J is TRBJ2-3 and V is TRBV29-1, with D possibly called TRBD1 or TRBD2 (5 bases each). Germline V lookup: CDR1 SQVTM, CDR2 ANQGSEA. V dropped 0 bases and J dropped 3 bases, with 16 bases sitting between them. The CDR3 has 16 amino acids. The CDR3 DNA sequence: TGCAGCGTTGAAGATCAGTACACCAGGGAGACAGATACGCAGTATTTT. It specifies CSVEDQYTRETDTQYF.

In its sample, this clonotype ranks as medium-sized. The chain is built from TRBV29-1 and TRBJ2-4; D is uncertain. Germline lookup yields CDR1 SQVTM and CDR2 ANQGSEA. The CDR3 totals 16 residues. Trimming took off 0 bases at V and 1 base at J, with 13 bases between the two ends. This CDR3 is CSVEENGPHAKNIQYF. The CDR3 nucleotides read TGCAGCGTTGAAGAGAATGGCCCGCACGCCAAAAACATTCAGTACTTC.

As for this clonotype: A much larger clone lies one base from this, so it may be a read error. The rearrangement uses TRBV28 and TRBJ2-7; TRBD1 matches at 8 bases. This CDR3 is built from 15 residues. Looked up from germline, CDR1 is MDHEN and CDR2 is SYDVKM. V was clipped by 7 bases and J by 2 bases; unmatched bases: 10. The CDR3 nucleotides read TGTGCCAGCAACGACGGACAGGGAGCCCCCTACGAGCAGTACTTC. It yields the protein CASNDGQGAPYEQYF.

V gene TRBV7-2 combines with J gene TRBJ2-7; the match to TRBD1 covers 7 bases. CDR1 is SGHTA and CDR2 is FQGNSA in the germline V gene. This CDR3 has 14 amino acids. With 3 bases clipped from V and 3 bases from J, the junction kept 5 bases outside the gene matches. The DNA for the CDR3 is TGTGCCAGCAGCTTGGAACAGGGGTTCTACGAGCAGTACTTC. As protein: CASSLEQGFYEQYF.